This T cell receptor (beta chain) was found in a study of blood T cell repertoires in COVID-19. Background on the study: Spain, Italy and the United States supplied samples that represented acute and convalescent COVID-19. Sample material is recorded as cDNA or gDNA derived from T cells, B-cell-depleted T cells, or PBMCs.

Germline CDR1 SGHRS, CDR2 YFSETQ. CDR3 length: 15 amino acids. V was shortened by 4 bases and J by 8 bases, with 18 bases between the two germline ends. In the original processing: For nucleated cells, counts were estimated from reference gene primer amplification. TCRdb's copy holds only in-frame clones and misses some; the assay was immunoSEQ multiplex PCR. That table gives V, J and clone size, and the DNA gave D and trimming. The repertoire holds about 110,000 clones, about 85% seen once, with just over 4% in the top ten. The origin of this receptor is a woman in her 70s with acute or convalescent COVID-19. The V gene is TRBV5-1, the J gene TRBJ1-4, with TRBD1 as a possible D gene (5 bases). Material: peripheral blood. CDR3 region: CASSSGSGLMEKLFF. In DNA, the CDR3 is TGCGCCAGCAGCAGTGGGTCAGGGTTAATGGAAAAACTGTTTTTT.